This TCR beta chain appears in the sequencing data of a study of neurological immune-mediated disorders. Study findings and constraints: Multiple sclerosis was found to have the least TCR clonal expansion, below healthy controls, and HTLV-1-associated myelopathy the most.

A single record per CDR3 protein comes from TCRdb applying MiXCR to the 5' RACE reads. The data contain under 90,000 distinct CDR3 sequences, roughly 9.5% of them singletons. Germline V gene lookup returns CDR1 SGHRS and CDR2 YFSETQ. With V trimmed by 4 bases and J by 5 bases, 9 bases remained unmatched. The CDR3 extends over 16 amino acids. There are many counts of this clonotype. Its antigen is undetermined. The gene calls are TRBV5-1 and TRBJ2-5, with 12 bases identical to TRBD1. The receptor's source is a man aged 50 to 60 in good health. The specimen sequenced was PBMCs. The CDR3, as DNA: TGCGCCAGCAGCGGAATGGGACAGGGGGCTTCCGAGACCCAGTACTTC. Its translation is CASSGMGQGASETQYF.